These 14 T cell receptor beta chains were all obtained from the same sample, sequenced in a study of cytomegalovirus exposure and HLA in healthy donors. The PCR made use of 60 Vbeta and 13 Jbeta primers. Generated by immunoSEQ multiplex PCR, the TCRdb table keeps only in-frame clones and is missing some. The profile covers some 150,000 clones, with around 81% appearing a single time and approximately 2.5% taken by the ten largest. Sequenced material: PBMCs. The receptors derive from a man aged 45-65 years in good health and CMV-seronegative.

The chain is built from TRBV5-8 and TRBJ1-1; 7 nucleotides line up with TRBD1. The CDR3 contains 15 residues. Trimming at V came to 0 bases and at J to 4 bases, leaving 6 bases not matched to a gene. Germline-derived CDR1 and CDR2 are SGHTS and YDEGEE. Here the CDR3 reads CASSLATQGFTEAFF. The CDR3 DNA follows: TGTGCCAGCAGCTTGGCCACACAGGGGTTCACTGAAGCTTTCTTT.

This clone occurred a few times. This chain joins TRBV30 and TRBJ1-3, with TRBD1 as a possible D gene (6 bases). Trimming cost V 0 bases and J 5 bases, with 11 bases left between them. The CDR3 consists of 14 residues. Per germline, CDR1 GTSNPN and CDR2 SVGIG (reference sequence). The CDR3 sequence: CAWSVQGIRNTIYF. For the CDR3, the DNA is TGTGCCTGGAGTGTACAGGGCATCCGAAACACCATATATTTT.

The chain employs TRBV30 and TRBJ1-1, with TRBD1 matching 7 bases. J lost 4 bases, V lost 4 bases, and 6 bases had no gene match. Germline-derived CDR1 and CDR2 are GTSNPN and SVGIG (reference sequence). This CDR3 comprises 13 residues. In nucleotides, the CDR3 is TGTGCCTGGACTTTCGGGACAGCCACTGAAGCTTTCTTT. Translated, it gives CAWTFGTATEAFF.

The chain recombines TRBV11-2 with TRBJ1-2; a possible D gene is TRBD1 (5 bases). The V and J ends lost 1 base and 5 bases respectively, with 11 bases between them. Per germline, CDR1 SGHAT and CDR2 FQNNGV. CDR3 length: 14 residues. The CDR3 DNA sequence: TGTGCCAGCAGCTTAGGGGGGAGGGGATATGGCTACACCTTC. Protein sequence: CASSLGGRGYGYTF. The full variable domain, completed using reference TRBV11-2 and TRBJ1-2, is EAGVAQSPRYKIIEKRQSVAFWCNPISGHATLYWYQQILGQGPKLLIQFQNNGVVDDSQLPKDRFSAERLKGVDSTLKIQPAKLEDSAVYLCASSLGGRGYGYTFGSGTRLTVV.

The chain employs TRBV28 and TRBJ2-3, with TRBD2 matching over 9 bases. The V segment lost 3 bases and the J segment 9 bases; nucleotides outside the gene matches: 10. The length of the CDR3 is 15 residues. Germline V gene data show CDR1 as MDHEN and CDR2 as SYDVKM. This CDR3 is CASSLTASGERTQYF. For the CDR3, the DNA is TGTGCCAGCAGTTTGACGGCTAGCGGGGAGCGGACGCAGTATTTT.

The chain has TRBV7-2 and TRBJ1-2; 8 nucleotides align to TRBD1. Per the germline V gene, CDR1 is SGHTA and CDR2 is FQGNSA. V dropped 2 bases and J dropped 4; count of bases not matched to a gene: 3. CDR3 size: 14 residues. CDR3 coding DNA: TGTGCCAGCAGCTTATTGACAGGGGTCTATGGCTACACCTTC. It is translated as CASSLLTGVYGYTF. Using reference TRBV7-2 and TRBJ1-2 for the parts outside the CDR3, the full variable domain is GAGVSQSPSNKVTEKGKDVELRCDPISGHTALYWYRQSLGQGLEFLIYFQGNSAPDKSGLPSDRFSAERTGGSVSTLTIQRTQQEDSAVYLCASSLLTGVYGYTFGSGTRLTVV.

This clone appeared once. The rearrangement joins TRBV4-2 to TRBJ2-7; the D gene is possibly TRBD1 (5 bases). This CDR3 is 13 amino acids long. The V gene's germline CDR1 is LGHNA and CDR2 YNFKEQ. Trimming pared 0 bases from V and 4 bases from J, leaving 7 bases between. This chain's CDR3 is CASSQEGVYEQYF. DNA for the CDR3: TGTGCCAGCAGCCAAGAAGGGGTTTACGAGCAGTACTTC.

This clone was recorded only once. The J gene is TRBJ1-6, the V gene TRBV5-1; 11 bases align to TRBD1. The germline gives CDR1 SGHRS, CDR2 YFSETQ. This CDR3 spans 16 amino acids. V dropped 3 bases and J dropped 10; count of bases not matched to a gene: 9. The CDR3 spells CASSSQGTGGGSPLHF. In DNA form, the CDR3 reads TGCGCCAGCAGCTCACAAGGGACAGGGGGTGGCTCACCCCTCCACTTT.

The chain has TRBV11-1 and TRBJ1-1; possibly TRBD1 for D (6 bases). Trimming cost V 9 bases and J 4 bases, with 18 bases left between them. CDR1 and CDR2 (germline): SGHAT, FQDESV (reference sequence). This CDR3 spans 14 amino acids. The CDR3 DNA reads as TGTGCCAGTCAAGGGGCGACAGGTCCCACTGAAGCTTTCTTT. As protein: CASQGATGPTEAFF.

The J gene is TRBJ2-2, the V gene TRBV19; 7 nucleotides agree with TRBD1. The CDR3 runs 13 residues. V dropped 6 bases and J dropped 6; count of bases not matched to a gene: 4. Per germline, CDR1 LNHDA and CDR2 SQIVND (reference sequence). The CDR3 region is CASRRQGAGELFF. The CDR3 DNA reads TGTGCCAGTAGACGACAGGGAGCCGGGGAGCTGTTTTTT.

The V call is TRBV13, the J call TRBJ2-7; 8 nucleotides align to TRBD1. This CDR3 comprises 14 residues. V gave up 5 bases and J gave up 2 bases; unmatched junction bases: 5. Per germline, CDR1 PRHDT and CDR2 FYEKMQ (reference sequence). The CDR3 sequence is CASSLDRGTYEQYV. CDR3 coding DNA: TGTGCCAGCAGCCTCGACAGGGGAACCTACGAGCAGTACGTC.

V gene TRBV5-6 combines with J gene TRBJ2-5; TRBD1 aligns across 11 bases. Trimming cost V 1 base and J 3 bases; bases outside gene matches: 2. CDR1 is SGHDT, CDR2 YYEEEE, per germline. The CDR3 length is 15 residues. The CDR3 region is CASSLWTGGEETQYF. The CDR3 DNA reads TGTGCCAGCAGCTTGTGGACAGGGGGCGAAGAGACCCAGTACTTC.

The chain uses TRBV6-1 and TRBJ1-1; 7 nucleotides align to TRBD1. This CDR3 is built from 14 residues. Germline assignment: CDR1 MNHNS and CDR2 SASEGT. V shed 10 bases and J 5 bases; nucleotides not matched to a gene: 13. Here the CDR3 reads CATIGGRGRTEAFF. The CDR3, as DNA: TGTGCCACGATAGGGGGCAGGGGACGGACTGAAGCTTTCTTT.

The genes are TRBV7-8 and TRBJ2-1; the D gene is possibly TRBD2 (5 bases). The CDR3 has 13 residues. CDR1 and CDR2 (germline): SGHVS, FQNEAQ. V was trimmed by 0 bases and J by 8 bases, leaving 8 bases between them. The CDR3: CASSLATGYEQFF. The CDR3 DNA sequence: TGTGCCAGCAGCTTAGCGACGGGATATGAGCAGTTCTTC.